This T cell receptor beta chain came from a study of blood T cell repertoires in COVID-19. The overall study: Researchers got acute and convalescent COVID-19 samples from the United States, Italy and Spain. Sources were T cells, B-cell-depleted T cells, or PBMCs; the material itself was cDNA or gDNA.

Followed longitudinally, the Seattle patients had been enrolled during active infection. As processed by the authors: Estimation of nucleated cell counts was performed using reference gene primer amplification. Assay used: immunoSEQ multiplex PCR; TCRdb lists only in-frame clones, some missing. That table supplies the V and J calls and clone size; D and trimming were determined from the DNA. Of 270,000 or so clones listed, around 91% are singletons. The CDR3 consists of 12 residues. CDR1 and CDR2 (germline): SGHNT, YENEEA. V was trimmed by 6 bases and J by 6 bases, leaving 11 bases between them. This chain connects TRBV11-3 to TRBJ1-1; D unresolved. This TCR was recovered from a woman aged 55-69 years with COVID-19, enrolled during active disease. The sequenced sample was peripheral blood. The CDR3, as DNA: TGTGCCAGCAGTAGGGTGGGAGCTGAAGCTTTCTTT. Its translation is CASSRVGAEAFF. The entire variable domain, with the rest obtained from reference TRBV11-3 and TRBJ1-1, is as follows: EAGVVQSPRYKIIEKKQPVAFWCNPISGHNTLYWYLQNLGQGPELLIRYENEEAVDDSQLPKDRFSAERLKGVDSTLKIQPAELGDSAVYLCASSRVGAEAFFGQGTRLTVV.